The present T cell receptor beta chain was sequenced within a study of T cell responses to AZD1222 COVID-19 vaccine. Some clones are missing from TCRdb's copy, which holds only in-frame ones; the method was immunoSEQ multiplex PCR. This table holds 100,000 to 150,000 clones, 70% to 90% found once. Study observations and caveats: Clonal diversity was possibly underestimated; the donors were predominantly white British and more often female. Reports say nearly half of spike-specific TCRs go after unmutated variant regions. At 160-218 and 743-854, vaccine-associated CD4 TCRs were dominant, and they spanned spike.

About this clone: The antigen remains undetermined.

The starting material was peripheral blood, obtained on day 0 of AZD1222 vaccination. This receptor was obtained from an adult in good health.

The CDR3 DNA sequence: TGCAGTGCTAGTCGTACAGCCTCTAGCACAGATACGCAGTATTTT. It encodes CSASRTASSTDTQYF. The chain employs TRBV20-1 and TRBJ2-3; no clear D. This CDR3 is built from 15 residues. V was cut by 3 bases and J by 0 bases, with 13 bases left in between. Germline CDR1 DFQATT, CDR2 SNEGSKA (reference sequence).